These 5 T cell receptor beta chains share one sample of origin, sequenced in a study of blood T cell repertoires in COVID-19. Only in-frame clones appear in the TCRdb table, and some are missing; sequencing was by immunoSEQ multiplex PCR. The sample has around 140,000 clones; over 75% are singletons. Material for sequencing was peripheral blood. All receptors come from a woman in her forties or fifties with acute or convalescent COVID-19.

This rearrangement joins TRBV5-1 to TRBJ2-1; 13 positions match TRBD2. Germline trimming cut 4 bases from V and 6 bases from J; bases unmatched to any gene: 16. This CDR3 is built from 19 residues. Germline CDR1 SGHRS, CDR2 YFSETQ. This chain's CDR3 is CASSPTSGRAEGTRNEQFF. In nucleotides, the CDR3 is TGCGCCAGCAGCCCTACTAGCGGGAGGGCCGAAGGGACCCGCAATGAGCAGTTCTTC.

V gene TRBV19 combines with J gene TRBJ2-6; D is ambiguous. Germline CDR1 LNHDA, CDR2 SQIVND (reference sequence). This CDR3 region has 14 residues. Trimming removed 7 bases at V and 1 base at J, with 8 bases between. The CDR3 spells CASNVGSGANVLTF. Here the CDR3 DNA reads TGTGCCAGTAACGTCGGGTCTGGGGCCAACGTCCTGACTTTC. Drawing the rest from reference TRBV19 and TRBJ2-6, the complete variable domain is DGGITQSPKYLFRKEGQNVTLSCEQNLNHDAMYWYRQDPGQGLRLIYYSQIVNDFQKGDIAEGYSVSREKKESFPLTVTSAQKNPTAFYLCASNVGSGANVLTFGAGSRLTVL.

As to this clone: The sample has other DNA sequences that encode this CDR3 too. J is TRBJ2-7 and V is TRBV6-5, with D maybe TRBD2 (5 bases). The CDR3 covers 13 residues. V was trimmed by 2 bases and J by 1 base, leaving 6 bases between them. Germline CDR1 is MNHEY and CDR2 is SVGAGI. Here the CDR3 reads CASSYEGSYEQYF. Here the CDR3 DNA reads TGTGCCAGCAGTTACGAGGGATCCTACGAGCAGTACTTC.

V usage is TRBV5-1 and J usage is TRBJ2-5, with 8 bases that match TRBD1. The CDR3 length is 13 residues. Looked up from germline, CDR1 is SGHRS and CDR2 is YFSETQ. The J segment lost 4 bases and the V segment lost 5 bases, leaving 4 bases of the junction unmatched. The CDR3 nucleotides read TGCGCCAGCAGACCGGACAGGGTAGAGACCCAGTACTTC. Translating gives CASRPDRVETQYF.

This clone was seen just once. This rearrangement joins TRBV14 to TRBJ2-3; 8 nucleotides match TRBD2. CDR1 and CDR2 from the germline V gene are SGHDN and FVKESK. J lost 2 bases, V lost 0 bases, and 7 bases had no gene match. The CDR3 has 17 amino acids. The CDR3 is CASSQETSGPFTDTQYF. The CDR3 bases are TGTGCCAGCAGCCAAGAAACTAGCGGACCCTTCACAGATACGCAGTATTTT.